This note documents a single TCR beta chain sequence. This clone showed up just once. Its recognized antigen is unknown. Base qualities are not recorded, but no much larger clone differs from it by a single base. Libraries were made using the immunoSEQ multiplex PCR assay. The source is immuneACCESS, and TCRdb retained only in-frame sequences with V and J called. Part of the clones is not carried over; for the studies checked, unresolved V genes explain less than half of this, and the remainder is unexplained. Recorded for this sample are approximately 84,000 clones; about 98% of them occurred a single time. The leading ten clones occupy over 0.13% of the sample. This sample was taken from a study of technical replicates of blood from a few donors (TCRdb year 2017). The CDR3 numbers 14 residues from cysteine through phenylalanine. Only CDR3 DNA is held: 42 bases, read in frame from base 1. V is pared back by 5 bases and J by 3 bases, with 13 bases lying between the germline termini. The germline V gene supplies CDR1 MDHEN and CDR2 SYDVKM.

Sequenced material: T cells isolated from PBMCs. This receptor was taken from a human donor in good health. The chain uses TRBV28 and TRBJ2-5; confidence is insufficient to name the D gene. This receptor has the CDR3 CASSRPLLKETQYF. The DNA reads as follows: TGTGCCAGCAGTCGTCCCCTTTTAAAAGAGACCCAGTACTTC.